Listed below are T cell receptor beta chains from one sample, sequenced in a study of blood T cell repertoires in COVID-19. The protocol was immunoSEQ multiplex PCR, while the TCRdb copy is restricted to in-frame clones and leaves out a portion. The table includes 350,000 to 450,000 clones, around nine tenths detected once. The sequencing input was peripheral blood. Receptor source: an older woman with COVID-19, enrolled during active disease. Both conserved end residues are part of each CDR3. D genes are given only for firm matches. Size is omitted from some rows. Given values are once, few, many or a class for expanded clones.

cdr3_aa: CASSSGQGANTIYF; cdr3_nt: TGTGCCAGCAGTTCCGGACAGGGAGCAAACACCATATATTTT; d_call: TRBD1; v_call: TRBV6-6; clone_size: -; j_call: TRBJ1-3
cdr3_aa: CASSATGRDTEAFF; cdr3_nt: TGTGCCAGCAGTGCTACAGGGAGGGACACTGAAGCTTTCTTT; d_call: -; v_call: TRBV2; clone_size: few; j_call: TRBJ1-1
cdr3_aa: CASSIGGMQTEAFF; cdr3_nt: TGTGCCAGTAGTATCGGGGGGATGCAGACTGAAGCTTTCTTT; d_call: -; v_call: TRBV19; clone_size: -; j_call: TRBJ1-1
cdr3_aa: CASTFGGGWGGPSYNEQFF; cdr3_nt: TGTGCCAGCACCTTTGGGGGGGGTTGGGGGGGCCCCTCCTACAATGAGCAGTTCTTC; d_call: -; v_call: TRBV27; clone_size: -; j_call: TRBJ2-1
cdr3_aa: CASSQDGGAETQYF; cdr3_nt: TGTGCCAGCAGCCAAGATGGAGGGGCAGAGACCCAGTACTTC; d_call: -; v_call: TRBV3-1/TRBV3-2; clone_size: few; j_call: TRBJ2-5
cdr3_aa: CASSYAGGGISYEQYF; cdr3_nt: TGTGCCAGCAGCTACGCAGGGGGAGGAATTTCCTACGAGCAGTACTTC; d_call: -; v_call: TRBV11-2; clone_size: once; j_call: TRBJ2-7
cdr3_aa: CASSASGENTGELFF; cdr3_nt: TGTGCCAGCAGCGCCTCCGGGGAGAACACCGGGGAGCTGTTTTTT; d_call: -; v_call: TRBV5-4; clone_size: few; j_call: TRBJ2-2
cdr3_aa: CASSARQGVRNEQFF; cdr3_nt: TGTGCCAGCAGCGCAAGACAGGGGGTGAGGAATGAGCAGTTCTTC; d_call: TRBD1; v_call: TRBV5-4; clone_size: -; j_call: TRBJ2-1
cdr3_aa: CASSSGPGGNYGNTIYF; cdr3_nt: TGTGCCAGCAGCTCCGGCCCGGGGGGGAATTATGGAAACACCATATATTTT; d_call: -; v_call: TRBV7-2; clone_size: -; j_call: TRBJ1-3
cdr3_aa: CASSSTGLRGNTIYF; cdr3_nt: TGTGCCAGCAGTAGCACAGGTTTGCGAGGAAACACCATATATTTT; d_call: -; v_call: TRBV27; clone_size: few; j_call: TRBJ1-3
cdr3_aa: CAWSAGGSSYNSPLHF; cdr3_nt: TGTGCCTGGTCAGCAGGTGGGAGCTCCTATAATTCACCCCTCCACTTT; d_call: -; v_call: TRBV30; clone_size: -; j_call: TRBJ1-6
cdr3_aa: CATSDSGLAGSNNEQFF; cdr3_nt: TGTGCCACCAGTGATTCTGGGCTAGCGGGGAGTAACAATGAGCAGTTCTTC; d_call: TRBD2; v_call: TRBV24-1; clone_size: -; j_call: TRBJ2-1
cdr3_aa: CASSFSAGGTYEQYF; cdr3_nt: TGTGCCAGCAGCTTCTCAGCGGGGGGTACCTACGAGCAGTACTTC; d_call: TRBD2; v_call: TRBV7-8; clone_size: -; j_call: TRBJ2-7
cdr3_aa: CASSGDIYNEQFF; cdr3_nt: TGTGCCAGCAGTGGGGACATATACAATGAGCAGTTCTTC; d_call: -; v_call: TRBV6-2/TRBV6-3; clone_size: -; j_call: TRBJ2-1
cdr3_aa: CASSGSQTGTGYFF; cdr3_nt: TGTGCCAGCAGTGGTTCTCAGACCGGGACAGGTTATTTCTTC; d_call: TRBD1; v_call: TRBV25-1; clone_size: -; j_call: TRBJ2-1
cdr3_aa: CASSQGLLAGGSSYEQYF; cdr3_nt: TGCGCCAGCAGCCAAGGGTTGCTAGCGGGGGGTAGCTCCTACGAGCAGTACTTC; d_call: TRBD2; v_call: TRBV4-1; clone_size: -; j_call: TRBJ2-7
cdr3_aa: CASSRSTVTSTDTQYF; cdr3_nt: TGTGCCAGCAGTCGTAGCACGGTAACTAGCACAGATACGCAGTATTTT; d_call: -; v_call: TRBV7-9; clone_size: once; j_call: TRBJ2-3
cdr3_aa: CASSQPTGSAFF; cdr3_nt: TGTGCCAGCAGCCAACCGACAGGGTCAGCTTTCTTT; d_call: TRBD1; v_call: TRBV3-1/TRBV3-2; clone_size: -; j_call: TRBJ1-1